The next 6 T cell receptor beta chains were all read from a single sample in a study of cytomegalovirus exposure and HLA in healthy donors. Use of 60 Vbeta and 13 Jbeta primers characterized the PCR. Clones were read by immunoSEQ multiplex PCR, and TCRdb kept only the in-frame ones, dropping some. The sample records fewer than 45,000 clones, almost 70% being singletons. The sequencing sample was made of PBMCs. The source of these receptors is a middle-aged man in good health and CMV-seronegative.

The chain combines TRBV29-1 with TRBJ2-2; 7 bases map to TRBD1. The J segment lost 7 bases and the V segment lost 4 bases, leaving 6 bases of the junction unmatched. Germline CDR1 reads SQVTM; CDR2 reads ANQGSEA. The length of the CDR3 is 13 residues. This CDR3 is CSVADRDNGELFF. CDR3 coding DNA: TGCAGCGTTGCCGACAGGGACAACGGGGAGCTGTTTTTT.

This clone was recorded a few times. The V and J genes are TRBV5-4 and TRBJ2-3; D ambiguous. V dropped 4 bases and J dropped 0 bases, with 12 bases sitting between them. The germline gives CDR1 SGHNT, CDR2 YYREEE (reference sequence). CDR3 length: 15 amino acids. The CDR3 protein is CASSPLPGSTDTQYF. The CDR3, as DNA: TGTGCCAGCAGCCCGCTTCCGGGTAGCACAGATACGCAGTATTTT.

V usage is TRBV9 and J usage is TRBJ2-1; D is perhaps TRBD2 (7 bases). The germline gives CDR1 SGDLS, CDR2 YYNGEE. This CDR3 has 19 amino acids. The V end was cut by 4 bases, the J end by 0 bases, with 23 bases between. In nucleotides, the CDR3 is TGTGCCAGCAGCCATAGAATCGAACGGGGGGCCAACTCCTACAATGAGCAGTTCTTC. This encodes CASSHRIERGANSYNEQFF.

The chain carries TRBV29-1 and TRBJ1-1, with 10 positions matching TRBD1. This CDR3 region has 13 residues. Unmatched junction bases numbered 5, after V lost 5 bases and J lost 5 bases. CDR1 and CDR2 (germline): SQVTM, ANQGSEA. CDR3 in amino acids: CSVPDRGGTEAFF. CDR3 sequence (DNA): TGCAGCGTTCCGGACAGGGGGGGGACTGAAGCTTTCTTT.

The rearrangement uses TRBV7-2 and TRBJ1-1; a possible D gene is TRBD1 (6 bases). CDR3 length: 16 residues. Deletions cut 4 bases from V and 5 bases from J, with 20 bases between. Germline assignment: CDR1 SGHTA and CDR2 FQGNSA. The CDR3 bases are TGTGCCAGCAGCTCTTCGACAGGTAGCCCTGGAACTGAAGCTTTCTTT. Its translation: CASSSSTGSPGTEAFF. The full variable domain, completed using reference TRBV7-2 and TRBJ1-1, is GAGVSQSPSNKVTEKGKDVELRCDPISGHTALYWYRQSLGQGLEFLIYFQGNSAPDKSGLPSDRFSAERTGGSVSTLTIQRTQQEDSAVYLCASSSSTGSPGTEAFFGQGTRLTVV.

V is TRBV4-1 and J is TRBJ2-7; D ambiguous. The V end was cut by 1 base, the J end by 7 bases, with 11 bases between. CDR3 length equals 13 residues. The germline gives CDR1 MGHRA, CDR2 YSYEKL. CDR3: CASSQVQGVEQYF. CDR3 DNA sequence: TGCGCCAGCAGCCAAGTTCAAGGAGTTGAGCAGTACTTC.